Shown below are 9 T cell receptor beta chains from a single sample sequenced in a study of radiotherapy plus CTLA-4 blockade in lung cancer. Method: immunoSEQ multiplex PCR; TCRdb's copy keeps in-frame clones and lacks some. The table has about 15,000 clones, roughly 72% seen once; the top ten hold roughly 46%. The sequences come from peripheral blood, collected from a patient treated with radiotherapy plus ipilimumab. The receptors originated from a human donor with non-small cell lung cancer whose response to radiotherapy plus ipilimumab could not be evaluated.

V and J are TRBV19 and TRBJ2-4; tentative D call: TRBD1 (6 bases). The V end lost 4 bases, the J end lost 0 bases, and 7 bases lay between the germline ends. Germline lookup yields CDR1 LNHDA and CDR2 SQIVND (reference sequence). The CDR3 consists of 14 residues. The CDR3 protein is CASSNRVAKNIQYF. The CDR3 nucleotides are TGTGCCAGTAGTAACAGGGTAGCCAAAAACATTCAGTACTTC.

V usage is TRBV27 and J usage is TRBJ1-1, with D unclear. The CDR3 contains 13 residues. CDR1 and CDR2 from the germline V gene are MNHEY and SMNVEV (reference sequence). V lost 4 bases and J 6 bases, leaving 12 bases between the germline ends. The DNA of the CDR3 is TGTGCCAGCAGTTCCGTCTTGAGCGCTGAAGCTTTCTTT. As protein: CASSSVLSAEAFF.

V usage is TRBV29-1 and J usage is TRBJ1-2, with 11 bases matching TRBD1. V shed 6 bases and J 8 bases; nucleotides not matched to a gene: 5. The CDR3 contains 12 residues. The germline V gene has CDR1 SQVTM and CDR2 ANQGSEA. The CDR3 spells CSVGQGAKGYTF. For the CDR3, the DNA is TGCAGCGTCGGACAGGGGGCGAAGGGCTACACCTTC.

The chain uses TRBV5-1 and TRBJ1-2; 9 positions match TRBD1. The germline CDR1 and CDR2 sequences are SGHRS and YFSETQ. CDR3 length: 16 residues. Germline trimming cut 1 base from V and 6 bases from J; bases unmatched to any gene: 10. CDR3 DNA: TGCGCCAGCAGCTTGAAAACAGGGGGCGGTATGGATGGCTACACCTTC. Its translation is CASSLKTGGGMDGYTF.

The V call is TRBV19, the J call TRBJ1-3, with TRBD1 as a possible D gene (6 bases). The CDR3 has 15 amino acids. Germline CDR1 is LNHDA and CDR2 is SQIVND (reference sequence). V was pared by 8 bases and J by 0 bases, with 14 bases between. The CDR3: CASQDRPNSGNTIYF. The CDR3 region has the DNA TGTGCCAGTCAAGACAGGCCTAACTCTGGAAACACCATATATTTT. Full variable domain (outside the CDR3, taken from reference TRBV19 and TRBJ1-3): DGGITQSPKYLFRKEGQNVTLSCEQNLNHDAMYWYRQDPGQGLRLIYYSQIVNDFQKGDIAEGYSVSREKKESFPLTVTSAQKNPTAFYLCASQDRPNSGNTIYFGEGSWLTVV.

This clone has a handful of counts. This sequence joins TRBV30 and TRBJ2-3; 8 bases are shared with TRBD1. The CDR3 is 15 amino acids. The ends lost 6 bases at V and 2 bases at J; junction bases unmatched: 10. Germline CDR1 and CDR2: GTSNPN and SVGIG (reference sequence). The DNA for the CDR3 is TGTGCCTGTGATCTTCCGGGACAGGCCACAGATACGCAGTATTTT. This encodes CACDLPGQATDTQYF.

This rearrangement joins TRBV7-9 to TRBJ1-2; no reliable D call. CDR1 SEHNR and CDR2 FQNEAQ come from the germline V gene (reference sequence). V was clipped by 5 bases and J by 1 base, with 11 bases between them. CDR3 length: 14 residues. The DNA of the CDR3 is TGTGCCAGCAGCGGTCGTCTAAATAACTATGGCTACACCTTC. This codes for CASSGRLNNYGYTF.

This chain uses TRBV2 with TRBJ2-3; 10 bases fit TRBD1. Trimming took 1 base from V and 10 from J; bases not matched to a gene: 11. The CDR3 covers 16 residues. Germline V gives CDR1 SNHLY, CDR2 FYNNEI. The CDR3 coding sequence is TGTGCCAGCAGTGAAGGGGCGGGGACAGGGGCTTTGCCGCAGTATTTT. This gives the protein CASSEGAGTGALPQYF.

The V call is TRBV2, the J call TRBJ1-2; 11 nucleotides match TRBD1. The CDR3 length is 12 residues. J gave up 8 bases and V 4 bases, and 0 bases lay outside the gene matches. Germline V gene lookup returns CDR1 SNHLY and CDR2 FYNNEI. CDR3 loop: CASSGDRGGYTF. In DNA form, the CDR3 reads TGTGCCAGCAGTGGGGACAGGGGGGGCTACACCTTC. Full variable domain (outside the CDR3, taken from reference TRBV2 and TRBJ1-2): EPEVTQTPSHQVTQMGQEVILRCVPISNHLYFYWYRQILGQKVEFLVSFYNNEISEKSEIFDDQFSVERPDGSNFTLKIRSTKLEDSAMYFCASSGDRGGYTFGSGTRLTVV.